This T cell receptor beta chain derives from a study of blood T cell repertoires in COVID-19. Overall study: From the United States, Italy and Spain came samples of acute and convalescent COVID-19. PBMCs, B-cell-depleted T cells, or T cells provided the cDNA or gDNA that made up the material.

This CDR3 spans 13 amino acids. V lost 5 bases, J lost 3 bases, and 1 base stayed unmatched. CDR1 LNHDA and CDR2 SQIVND come from the germline V gene (reference sequence). Under the authors' procedure: Researchers report that nucleated cell counts were estimated from reference gene primer amplification. Assay: immunoSEQ multiplex PCR; the TCRdb copy retains only in-frame clones and omits some. The V and J calls and clone size come from that table; D and trimming were worked out from the DNA. Of 55,000 to 90,000 clones detected, roughly 91% appear once; the ten largest clones hold roughly 1.5%. The chain has TRBV19 and TRBJ2-5; 9 bases line up with TRBD1. The receptor's source is a human donor in a cohort sampled during active COVID-19. Sequenced sample: peripheral blood. The CDR3 DNA follows: TGTGCCAGTAGTGGACAGGGGAAAGAGACCCAGTACTTC. Its protein product is CASSGQGKETQYF.